This record looks at one TCR beta chain sequence and its context. Its specificity is unknown. With 60 Vbeta and 13 Jbeta primers, the PCR was carried out. Source study methods: A later analysis counted 65 million to 95 million unique TCR beta chains, some 11 million shared. TCRdb's copy holds only in-frame clones and misses some; the assay was immunoSEQ multiplex PCR. D and trimming were read from the DNA, whereas the V and J calls and clone size are those reported in that table. This table has some 170,000 clones, around 86% appearing once. Germline CDR1 MNHNS, CDR2 SASEGT. Trimming took off 5 bases at V and 3 bases at J, with 12 bases between the two ends. The CDR3 has 14 amino acids. The data belong to a study of cytomegalovirus exposure and HLA in healthy donors. Study-wide points: Some highly shared sequence variants likely arose as a pipeline artifact. Further analysis, carried out later, found HLA-associated TCR beta chains more clonally expanded than equally common other chains. Through in vitro validation, three CMV-associated chains were shown to be specific for CMV antigens.

The J gene is TRBJ2-3, the V gene TRBV6-1; weak D call: TRBD2 (6 bases). The sample comprised PBMCs. The receptor was isolated from a girl aged 2-9 years in good health and CMV-seropositive. DNA of the CDR3: TGTGCCAGCAGTCATCGGGACTTGACAGATACGCAGTATTTT. Amino acid sequence: CASSHRDLTDTQYF.